The TCR beta chain described here comes from a study of cytomegalovirus exposure and HLA in healthy donors (dated by TCRdb to about 2017). With respect to the entire study: An earlier analysis of some 600 of the donors reported 276 Gb of sequence data and 117 million unique TCR beta sequences obtained from around 190 million T cells. An early release that covered approximately 600 HLA-typed donors contained about 300 gigabases of sequencing data and tens of millions of unique TCR sequences. The genetic ancestry cluster associated with self-reported Caucasian donors included 81% of the 398 genotyped donors. The aim of the study was to test whether cataloging public T cell receptors could identify signatures of past pathogen exposure. The study profiled the T cell repertoires of about 640 subjects by immunosequencing and related them to cytomegalovirus serostatus. A separate validation cohort of roughly 130 different subjects was used in addition to the roughly 670-subject first cohort. To predict cytomegalovirus infection status, the study combined high-throughput TCR immunosequencing, statistical association of individual TCRs with disease status, and machine learning. To study patterns of TCR occurrence, a later analysis re-analyzed previously published TCR beta repertoires from 500 to 850 donors and added high-resolution HLA genotyping. Rather than using new phenotypic data, the later analysis identified candidate immune exposures from TCR beta sequences and from how often those sequences occurred across donors. An earlier analysis of 587 of the donors used high-throughput TCR beta sequencing to judge whether each TCR beta V gene segment behaved as functional or pseudogenic. Alongside the repertoire data, information on donor age, sex, ethnicity and CMV serostatus was compiled. In a later genetic analysis, genome-wide SNP genotypes for about three fifths of the roughly 670 donors were used, and that subset was treated as a discovery cohort. Every discovery cohort repertoire had been produced on one sequencing platform. Both class I and class II loci were covered by HLA typing, at four-digit resolution. Typing coverage differed by locus: A, B, C, DRB1 and DQB1 were typed in about 629-640 donors, DQA1 in about 560, DPA1 in around 610, and DPB1 in approximately 450. Roughly 5 DR-DQ haplotypes were handled as single units for association and clustering, since linkage in the cohort was strong. Among almost 400 genotyped donors of the cohort, an average of approximately 240,000 unique TCR beta nucleotide sequences were sequenced per donor, around 20% of them non-productive.

For this clone: What antigen it recognizes has not been identified. Base-call qualities are not available, and no considerably larger clone is one nucleotide away.

The cohort was made up of several hundred healthy bone marrow donors. At the time of sampling, every cohort member was nominally healthy, though immune exposures that went unrecorded were likely present. The donor tested CMV seronegative, placing the donor among the 350 to 400 seronegative members of the cohort. Every donor gave a peripheral blood sample, and the peripheral blood mononuclear cells from that sample were used for TCR beta sequencing. The Qiagen DNeasy Blood Extraction Kit was used to extract genomic DNA from the blood cell samples. Points the paper makes about the study in general: In both the original and validation cohorts, the classifier was reported to diagnose cytomegalovirus status with high specificity and sensitivity. A later analysis reported that several top co-occurrence clusters appeared linked to parvovirus B19, influenza, CMV and Epstein-Barr virus. In vitro tests confirmed that three of the cytomegalovirus-associated TCR beta chains recognize cytomegalovirus antigens. This cohort had only TCR beta chains sequenced, and the lack of alpha or paired-chain data limited which features could be detected. Correlated functional status among segregating V segments might be attributable to linkage disequilibrium, but an unknown experimental factor could not be ruled out. A cluster of highly shared sequence variants was judged likely to represent a technical artifact of the sequencing pipeline. When HLA alleles, especially DR and DQ, strongly co-occurred, TCR associations were difficult to assign to individual alleles. CMV serostatus was the only immune exposure information available for the cohort. Specific HLA alleles were associated with some 15,000 TCR beta sequences at a false discovery rate of 0.05 in a later analysis. In an earlier analysis of approximately 590 of the donors, most TCR beta V segments were observed in productive rearrangements about 87% or about 30% of the time, broadly matching IMGT annotations. Some IMGT-functional V segments, including TRBV6-2 and TRBV6-3, could not be told apart with the 87-base-pair reads, so those segments were excluded. The study listed 164 TCR beta chains as associated with cytomegalovirus. A further reported finding was that TCR beta sequences accurately predicted the HLA-A and HLA-B alleles for most subjects in the first cohort. Compared with the roughly 670-donor mean, donors in an Asian-associated ancestry cluster had fewer N-insertions in productive TCRs, according to a later genetic analysis. A later analysis found that most CMV-associated TCR beta chains appeared HLA-restricted, with HLA associations seemingly driven largely by CMV exposure. HLA typing was unavailable for some donors at each locus, so association tests used only the typed subset. According to the authors, the approach could potentially be generalized to other disease states and immunological phenotypes. Compared with equally common non-associated chains, HLA-associated TCR beta chains in a later analysis were more clonally expanded and had lower generation probabilities. A later genetic analysis associated a missense DCLRE1C variant with V-gene and J-gene trimming of TCR beta chains, and an independent cohort replicated the association. In a later analysis, TCR association rates were found to vary across HLA loci, with the most associated TCRs seen for DRB1 alleles and the fewest for HLA-C alleles. Sequencing depth was assumed to be roughly uniform across donors in the presence/absence analyses, though that assumption may not hold. Most TCR sequences were observed very rarely across donors, whereas some public TCRs were present in many individuals. Over 15 rarely observed V segments, including chromosome 9 orphons, were excluded from the earlier analysis of about 600 of the donors because counts were too low.

The library was made by the immunoSEQ multiplex PCR assay. The multiplex PCR relied on a mix of 60 forward primers for TCR Vbeta segments and 13 reverse primers for TCR Jbeta segments. Amplification of the CDR3 region of rearranged TCR beta genes was performed with a multiplex PCR assay on genomic DNA. Amplified TCR beta libraries were sequenced as 87-base-pair reads on the Illumina HiSeq System. Per the original workflow: A later analysis tallied roughly 76 million unique TCR beta chains across the 660 or so repertoires, and roughly 11 million of those chains were shared by two or more donors. To remove PCR and sequencing errors, raw reads were error-corrected and collapsed into unique sequences using a nearest-neighbor algorithm that merged closely related sequences. V, D and J gene segments were assigned by aligning CDR3 sequences to IMGT reference sequences. Each retained sequence needed at least a six-nucleotide match to both a V gene segment and a J gene segment. A rearrangement counted as productive if the CDR3 had no stop codons and remained in frame with V and J, and every other rearrangement counted as non-productive. Following IMGT convention, CDR3 was defined as the stretch from the second conserved V-encoded cysteine to the conserved J-encoded phenylalanine. In an earlier analysis of more than 550 of the donors, sequences lacking an unambiguous match to a single V gene segment were excluded. In an earlier analysis of 587 of the donors, a V segment was called functional when productive rearrangements were above 56.7%, and segregating when the standard deviation between donors exceeded 5%. A statistical classification framework was developed to diagnose cytomegalovirus status using the catalog of TCR beta chain sequences. V and J gene assignment, in a later analysis, came from comparing TCR nucleotide sequences with IMGT/GENE-DB human TR gene sequences. A later analysis assigned CDR3 sequences and most-parsimonious VDJ recombination scenarios with the TCRdist pipeline. A later analysis defined each TCR beta chain by its CDR3 amino acid sequence plus V-gene family, and excluded reads lacking a unique V-gene family. In a later analysis, 450 to 600 highly shared, low-generation-probability nucleotide sequences were removed to address suspected cross-contamination and a sequencing artifact. In a later analysis, a clonal expansion index for each public chain was calculated from normalized within-repertoire ranks of inferred template counts. A later analysis computed generation probabilities with a VDJ recombination model fitted to out-of-frame rearrangements, and checked the results against IGoR. In a later analysis, TCR-TCR, TCR-HLA and TCR-CMV co-occurrence was scored with hypergeometric tests, and a repertoire-size bias correction was applied to TCR pairs. In a later analysis, false discovery rates were estimated by permuting HLA or CMV assignments 20 times. In a later analysis, co-occurring TCRs were grouped using DBSCAN, with TCRdist sequence similarity added in when clustering inside HLA-allele-positive subsets. For co-occurrence clustering, repertoires with fewer than 30,000 or more than 120,000 public chains were excluded, along with about five repertoires with anomalous nucleotide sharing. Not all clones reach the TCRdb copy of this immuneACCESS table, which keeps in-frame sequences only. Checked studies attribute under half of the gap to unresolved V genes and leave the rest unexplained. V and J calls and clone size are as listed in that table; D and trimming were resolved from the DNA. The sample profile shows around 180,000 clones; around 82% of them were found once. Approximately 1.8% of the sample is held by the ten biggest clonotypes.

Looking up the germline V gene (reference sequence) yields CDR1 SEHNR and CDR2 FQNEAQ. V lost 7 bases and J lost 5 bases; the stretch between them is 14 bases long. The CDR3 sequence holds 13 residues, the cysteine and phenylalanine included. Here the CDR3 DNA is all that survives: 39 bases in frame from base 1. This TCR came from a man aged 18 to 29 in good health and CMV-seronegative. The chain is encoded by TRBV7-9 joined to TRBJ2-5; the D region possibly corresponds to TRBD2 (7 bases align). Sequenced sample: PBMCs. The sequence in DNA is TGTGCCAGCAAAGGGGGGGGCCCCGAGACCCAGTACTTC. This codes for CASKGGGPETQYF. The CDR3 plus the reference TRBV7-9 and TRBJ2-5 genes for the other parts give the full variable domain: DTGVSQNPRHKITKRGQNVTFRCDPISEHNRLYWYRQTLGQGPEFLTYFQNEAQLEKSRLLSDRFSAERPKGSFSTLEIQRTEQGDSAMYLCASKGGGPETQYFGPGTRLLVL.